Presented here are 18 T cell receptor beta chains from one specimen sequenced in a study of blood T cells in healthy people across ages. A second 7 to 11 cycle PCR used barcoded and J-beta primers. Each CDR3 protein is one row after TCRdb ran MiXCR on the 5' RACE reads. The data contain about 620,000 distinct CDR3 sequences, 20% to 25% of them seen just once; the ten biggest clones take up roughly 3.6%. The sequenced sample was blood. These receptor sequences come from a man in his 70s in good health.

This clonotype was picked up a small number of times. The chain combines TRBV20-1 with TRBJ1-1, with D perhaps TRBD1 (5 bases). Per the germline V gene, CDR1 is DFQATT and CDR2 is SNEGSKA (reference sequence). V dropped 6 bases and J dropped 3 bases, with 11 bases sitting between them. The CDR3 sequence is 12 residues long. As DNA, the CDR3 is TGCAGTGCCAGGGAGATTCACACTGAAGCTTTCTTT. Encoded protein: CSAREIHTEAFF.

The J gene is TRBJ2-1, the V gene TRBV7-3; 13 nucleotides match TRBD2. The CDR3 is 18 amino acids. V dropped 1 base and J dropped 7; count of bases not matched to a gene: 10. Germline-derived CDR1 and CDR2 are SGHTA and FQGTGA. The DNA of the CDR3 is TGTGCCAGCAGCTTAATCGGCTCCCGACTAGCGGGGGGAAATGAGCAGTTCTTC. Amino acids: CASSLIGSRLAGGNEQFF.

The chain uses TRBV20-1 and TRBJ2-1, with 10 bases matching TRBD2. Germline CDR1 and CDR2: DFQATT and SNEGSKA (reference sequence). The CDR3 covers 14 residues. J lost 6 bases, V lost 0 bases, and 2 bases had no gene match. CDR3 amino acids: CSARDASGSNEQFF. CDR3 coding DNA: TGCAGTGCTAGAGATGCTAGCGGGAGCAATGAGCAGTTCTTC.

To note about this clonotype: With a much larger clone just one base away, this may be a read error. This chain connects TRBV6-6 to TRBJ2-2, with D maybe TRBD2 (5 bases). Germline V gene lookup returns CDR1 MNHNY and CDR2 SVGAGI (reference sequence). The CDR3 contains 13 residues. The CDR3 loop is CASSPPESGELSF. CDR3 in DNA: TGTGCCAGCAGCCCCCCGGAGTCCGGGGAGCTGTCTTTT.

A note on this clonotype: The CDR3 does not close with the conserved phenylalanine or tryptophan, likely indicating a read error. This chain connects TRBV4-2 to TRBJ2-7; 14 bases align to TRBD2. This CDR3 has 18 amino acids. Unmatched junction bases numbered 7, after V lost 3 bases and J lost 0 bases. Germline V gene lookup returns CDR1 LGHNA and CDR2 YNFKEQ. CDR3 loop: CASSHQTSGGESSYEQYC. CDR3 coding DNA: TGTGCCAGCAGCCATCAGACTAGCGGGGGGGAGAGCTCCTACGAGCAGTACTGT.

This clonotype was detected a few times. V and J are TRBV20-1 and TRBJ1-1; D is unclear. The germline CDR1 and CDR2 sequences are DFQATT and SNEGSKA (reference sequence). The length of the CDR3 is 11 residues. This chain's CDR3 is CRTHRNTEAFF. The DNA for the CDR3 is TGCAGAACACATCGGAACACTGAAGCTTTCTTT.

This clonotype came up a few times. The chain links TRBV20-1 to TRBJ2-1; 12 nucleotides agree with TRBD2. The end of the DNA aligns better with TRBJ2-7, so the J call may be wrong. Germline values: CDR1 DFQATT, CDR2 SNEGSKA (reference sequence). This CDR3 has 15 residues. The CDR3 reads CSAPLRLAGVYEQYF. The CDR3 coding sequence is TGCAGTGCACCTCTAAGACTAGCGGGAGTCTACGAGCAGTACTTC.

The chain uses TRBV4-1 and TRBJ1-4, with TRBD1 identical over 7 bases. The CDR3 covers 14 residues. Trimming at V came to 4 bases and at J to 7 bases, leaving 6 bases not matched to a gene. Looked up from germline, CDR1 is MGHRA and CDR2 is YSYEKL. The CDR3: CASSLRRDSEKLFF. Here the CDR3 DNA reads TGCGCCAGCAGCCTAAGAAGGGACAGTGAAAAACTGTTTTTT.

The chain couples TRBV6-5 to TRBJ2-5, with 13 bases lining up with TRBD2. V gave up 0 bases and J gave up 3 bases; unmatched junction bases: 4. This CDR3 has 17 amino acids. Germline CDR1 is MNHEY and CDR2 is SVGAGI. The CDR3 spells CASSYSGTSGMEETQYF. The CDR3 DNA is TGTGCCAGCAGTTACTCTGGGACTAGCGGGATGGAAGAGACCCAGTACTTC.

The V gene is TRBV6-2 or TRBV6-3, the J gene TRBJ1-1; D ambiguous. V lost 0 bases and J 5 bases, leaving 10 bases between the germline ends. The CDR3 spans 14 residues. CDR1 MNHEY and CDR2 SVGEGT come from the germline V gene. The chain's CDR3 is CASSYSTRRTEAFF. The CDR3 region has the DNA TGTGCCAGCAGTTACTCGACCCGTCGGACTGAAGCTTTCTTT.

This chain's CDR3 is CASSLDQGAGEYF. The DNA of the CDR3 is TGTGCCAGCAGCTTAGACCAGGGGGCAGGGGAGTACTTC. The chain uses TRBV7-9 and TRBJ2-4; 8 bases map to TRBD1. CDR1 is SEHNR and CDR2 is FQNEAQ in the germline V gene (reference sequence). V was clipped by 1 base and J by 14 bases; unmatched bases: 7. The CDR3 has 13 residues.

On this clonotype: A read error may account for a junction end that differs from germline. The J gene is TRBJ1-2, the V gene TRBV7-3, with unresolved D. This CDR3 has 12 amino acids. Germline values: CDR1 SGHTA, CDR2 FQGTGA. Written as DNA, the CDR3 is TGTGCCAGCAGCTTAAAACATTCGGAGGAGTACTTC. Its protein is CASSLKHSEEYF. Based on the CDR3 plus reference TRBV7-3 and TRBJ1-2, the full variable domain is GAGVSQTPSNKVTEKGKYVELRCDPISGHTALYWYRQSLGQGPEFLIYFQGTGAADDSGLPNDRFFAVRPEGSVSTLKIQRTERGDSAVYLCASSLKHSEEYFGSGTRLTVV.

This clonotype was detected many times. The rearrangement links TRBV20-1 to TRBJ2-5, with no clear D. CDR1 and CDR2 from the germline V gene are DFQATT and SNEGSKA (reference sequence). Trimming removed 4 bases from V and 5 bases from J, with 17 bases in between. The CDR3 totals 14 residues. The CDR3 here is CSATLSGRRETQYF. The CDR3 DNA sequence: TGCAGTGCTACTCTCTCGGGCCGCCGTGAGACCCAGTACTTC.

The chain combines TRBV5-1 with TRBJ2-5, with 7 bases that match TRBD2. The CDR3 has 14 amino acids. Germline CDR1 SGHRS, CDR2 YFSETQ. V gave up 0 bases and J gave up 6 bases; unmatched junction bases: 5. The CDR3 protein is CASSLATGRQTQYF. DNA of the CDR3: TGCGCCAGCAGCTTGGCCACCGGGAGGCAGACCCAGTACTTC. The full variable domain, with the rest looked up from reference TRBV5-1 and TRBJ2-5, is KAGVTQTPRYLIKTRGQQVTLSCSPISGHRSVSWYQQTPGQGLQFLFEYFSETQRNKGNFPGRFSGRQFSNSRSEMNVSTLELGDSALYLCASSLATGRQTQYFGPGTRLLVL.

This chain uses TRBV6-1 with TRBJ2-4, with 11 bases matching TRBD1. V shed 6 bases, J shed 8 bases, and the junction held 0 bases outside the gene matches. This CDR3 has 12 amino acids. The germline V gene encodes CDR1 MNHNS and CDR2 SASEGT. CDR3 DNA: TGTGCCAGCAGGGGACAGGGGGACATTCAGTACTTC. It codes for CASRGQGDIQYF.

Points on this clonotype: This likely reflects a read error, since a far larger clone is one base away. The V gene is TRBV6-5, the J gene TRBJ2-6; D not certain. Germline CDR1 is MNHEY and CDR2 is SVGAGI. The CDR3 extends over 12 amino acids. The ends were cut back, 3 bases at V and 3 bases at J, with 0 bases in the middle. CDR3 bases: TGTGCCAGCAGTTATGGGGCCAACGTCCTGACTTTC. Translation gives CASSYGANVLTF.

This clonotype has only a few counts. The chain recombines TRBV2 with TRBJ2-3, with 11 bases fitting TRBD2. Trimming at V came to 6 bases and at J to 2 bases, leaving 7 bases not matched to a gene. The CDR3 is made up of 16 amino acids. From germline, CDR1 is SNHLY and CDR2 FYNNEI. The CDR3 DNA follows: TGTGCCAGCAGCCAACTAGCGGGAGAATTCACAGATACGCAGTATTTT. Its translation: CASSQLAGEFTDTQYF.

J is TRBJ2-5 and V is TRBV7-2; TRBD2 matches at 9 bases. This CDR3 is built from 13 residues. Germline CDR1 SGHTA, CDR2 FQGNSA. The trim removed 10 bases at V and 1 base at J, leaving 4 bases unmatched. This CDR3 is CATKREAQETQYF. In DNA, the CDR3 is TGTGCCACCAAGCGGGAGGCCCAAGAGACCCAGTACTTC. Drawing the rest from reference TRBV7-2 and TRBJ2-5, the complete variable domain is GAGVSQSPSNKVTEKGKDVELRCDPISGHTALYWYRQSLGQGLEFLIYFQGNSAPDKSGLPSDRFSAERTGGSVSTLTIQRTQQEDSAVYLCATKREAQETQYFGPGTRLLVL.